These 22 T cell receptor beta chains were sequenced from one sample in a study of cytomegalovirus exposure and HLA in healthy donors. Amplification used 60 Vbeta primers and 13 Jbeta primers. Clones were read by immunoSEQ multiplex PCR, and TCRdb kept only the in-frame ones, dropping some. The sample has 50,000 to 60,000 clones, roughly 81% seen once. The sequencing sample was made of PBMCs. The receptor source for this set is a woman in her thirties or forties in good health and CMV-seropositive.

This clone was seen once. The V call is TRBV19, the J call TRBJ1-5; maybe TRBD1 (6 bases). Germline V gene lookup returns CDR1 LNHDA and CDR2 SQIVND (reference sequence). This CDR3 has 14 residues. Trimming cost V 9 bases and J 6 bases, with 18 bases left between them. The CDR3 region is CASDARQAPQPQHF. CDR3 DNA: TGTGCCAGCGACGCCCGACAGGCTCCTCAGCCCCAGCATTTT.

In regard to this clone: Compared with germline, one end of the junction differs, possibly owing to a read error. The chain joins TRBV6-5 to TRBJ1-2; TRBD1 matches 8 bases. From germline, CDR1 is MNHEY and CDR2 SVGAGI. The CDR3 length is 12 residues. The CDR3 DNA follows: TGCACTACACGGCAGGGGGCTTATGGCTACACCTTC. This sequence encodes CTTRQGAYGYTF.

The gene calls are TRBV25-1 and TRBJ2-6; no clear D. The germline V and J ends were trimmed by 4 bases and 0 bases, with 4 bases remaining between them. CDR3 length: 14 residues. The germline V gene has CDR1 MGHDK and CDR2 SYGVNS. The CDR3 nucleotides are TGTGCCAGCAGTGCTCGCTCTGGGGCCAACGTCCTGACTTTC. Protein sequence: CASSARSGANVLTF.

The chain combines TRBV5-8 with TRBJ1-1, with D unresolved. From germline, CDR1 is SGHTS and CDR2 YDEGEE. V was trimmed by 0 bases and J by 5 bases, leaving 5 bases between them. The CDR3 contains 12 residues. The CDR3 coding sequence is TGTGCCAGCAGCTTGGAACAGACTGAAGCTTTCTTT. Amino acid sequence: CASSLEQTEAFF. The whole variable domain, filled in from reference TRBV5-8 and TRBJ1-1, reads EAGVTQSPTHLIKTRGQQATLRCSPISGHTSVYWYQQALGLGLQFLLWYDEGEERNRGNFPPRFSGRQFPNYSSELNVNALELEDSALYLCASSLEQTEAFFGQGTRLTVV.

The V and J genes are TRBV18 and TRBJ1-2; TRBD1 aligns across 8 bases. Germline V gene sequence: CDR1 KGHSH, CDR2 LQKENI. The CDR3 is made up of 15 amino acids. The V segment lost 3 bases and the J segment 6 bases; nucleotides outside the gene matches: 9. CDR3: CASSPGPQGGHGYTF. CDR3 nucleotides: TGTGCCAGCTCACCCGGGCCACAGGGGGGCCATGGCTACACCTTC.

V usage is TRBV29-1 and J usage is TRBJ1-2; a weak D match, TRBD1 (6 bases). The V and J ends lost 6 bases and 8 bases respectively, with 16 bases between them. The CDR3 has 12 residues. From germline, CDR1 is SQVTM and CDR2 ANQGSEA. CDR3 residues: CSVDEFQGGYTF. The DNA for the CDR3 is TGCAGCGTCGACGAATTCCAGGGGGGCTACACCTTC. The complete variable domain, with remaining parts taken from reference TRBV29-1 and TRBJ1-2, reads SAVISQKPSRDICQRGTSLTIQCQVDSQVTMMFWYRQQPGQSLTLIATANQGSEATYESGFVIDKFPISRPNLTFSTLTVSNMSPEDSSIYLCSVDEFQGGYTFGSGTRLTVV.

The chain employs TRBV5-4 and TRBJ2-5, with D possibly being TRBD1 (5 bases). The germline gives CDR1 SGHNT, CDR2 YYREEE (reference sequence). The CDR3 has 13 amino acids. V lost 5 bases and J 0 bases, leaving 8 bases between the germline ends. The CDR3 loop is CASSTGNQETQYF. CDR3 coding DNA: TGTGCCAGCAGTACAGGTAACCAAGAGACCCAGTACTTC.

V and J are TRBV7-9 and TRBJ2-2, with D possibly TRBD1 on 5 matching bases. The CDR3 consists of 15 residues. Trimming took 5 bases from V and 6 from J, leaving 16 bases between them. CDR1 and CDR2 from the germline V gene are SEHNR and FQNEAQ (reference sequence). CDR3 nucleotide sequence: TGTGCCAGCAGCCCCAGGGTGATGAGCGCCGGGGAGCTGTTTTTT. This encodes CASSPRVMSAGELFF.

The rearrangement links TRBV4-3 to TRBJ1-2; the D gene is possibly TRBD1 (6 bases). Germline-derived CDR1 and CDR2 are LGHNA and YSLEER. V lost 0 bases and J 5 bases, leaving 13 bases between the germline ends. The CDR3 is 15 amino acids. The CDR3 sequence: CASSQEGAGAYGYTF. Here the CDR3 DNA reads TGCGCCAGCAGCCAAGAAGGGGCAGGGGCTTATGGCTACACCTTC.

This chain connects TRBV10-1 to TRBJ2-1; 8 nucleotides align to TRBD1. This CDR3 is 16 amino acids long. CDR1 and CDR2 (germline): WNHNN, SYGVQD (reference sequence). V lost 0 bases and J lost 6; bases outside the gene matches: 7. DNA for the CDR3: TGCGCCAGCAGTGAGTCCGTAGGACAGGGCGGCAATGAGCAGTTCTTC. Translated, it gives CASSESVGQGGNEQFF.

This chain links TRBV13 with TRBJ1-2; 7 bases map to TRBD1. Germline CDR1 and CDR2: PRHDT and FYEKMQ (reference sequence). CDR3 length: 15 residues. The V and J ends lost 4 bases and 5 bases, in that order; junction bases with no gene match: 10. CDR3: CASSSLGTATYGYTF. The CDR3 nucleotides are TGTGCCAGCAGCTCCCTCGGGACAGCTACTTATGGCTACACCTTC.

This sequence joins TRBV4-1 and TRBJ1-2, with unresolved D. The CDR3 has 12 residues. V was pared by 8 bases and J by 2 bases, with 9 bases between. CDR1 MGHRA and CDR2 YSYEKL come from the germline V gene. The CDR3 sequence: CASGRANYGYTF. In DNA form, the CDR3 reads TGCGCCAGCGGCCGGGCCAACTATGGCTACACCTTC.

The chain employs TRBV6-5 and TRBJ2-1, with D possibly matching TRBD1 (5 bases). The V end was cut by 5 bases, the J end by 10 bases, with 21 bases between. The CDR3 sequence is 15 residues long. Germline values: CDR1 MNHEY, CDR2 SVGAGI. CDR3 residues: CASSPYEGAQGEQFF. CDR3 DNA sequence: TGTGCCAGCAGTCCCTACGAAGGGGCGCAAGGAGAGCAGTTCTTC.

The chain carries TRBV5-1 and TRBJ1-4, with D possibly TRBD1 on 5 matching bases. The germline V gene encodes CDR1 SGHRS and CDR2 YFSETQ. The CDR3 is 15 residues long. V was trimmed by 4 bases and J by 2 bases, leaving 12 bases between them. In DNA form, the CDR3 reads TGCGCCAGCAGCCAACAAGGGACTACTAATGAAAAACTGTTTTTT. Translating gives CASSQQGTTNEKLFF. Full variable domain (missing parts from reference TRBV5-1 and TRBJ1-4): KAGVTQTPRYLIKTRGQQVTLSCSPISGHRSVSWYQQTPGQGLQFLFEYFSETQRNKGNFPGRFSGRQFSNSRSEMNVSTLELGDSALYLCASSQQGTTNEKLFFGSGTQLSVL.

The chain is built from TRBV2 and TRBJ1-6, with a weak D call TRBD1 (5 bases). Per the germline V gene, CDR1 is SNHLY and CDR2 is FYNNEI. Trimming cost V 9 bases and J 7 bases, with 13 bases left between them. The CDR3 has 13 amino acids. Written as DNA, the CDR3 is TGTGCCAGAAGGCTGGGGCAAAATTCACCCCTCCACTTT. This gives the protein CARRLGQNSPLHF.

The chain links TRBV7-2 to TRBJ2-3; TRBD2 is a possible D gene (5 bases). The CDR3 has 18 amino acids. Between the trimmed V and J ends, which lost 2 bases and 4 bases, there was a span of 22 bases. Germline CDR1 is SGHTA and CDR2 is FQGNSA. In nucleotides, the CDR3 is TGTGCCAGCAGCTTACGGGGAAAAAGGGCGAGTCTAGCAGATACGCAGTATTTT. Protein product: CASSLRGKRASLADTQYF.

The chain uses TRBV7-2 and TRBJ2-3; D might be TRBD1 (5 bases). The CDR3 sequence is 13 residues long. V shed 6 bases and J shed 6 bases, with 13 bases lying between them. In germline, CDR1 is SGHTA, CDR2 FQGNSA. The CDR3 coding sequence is TGTGCCAGCAGAGGGGCGGAATGGGATACGCAGTATTTT. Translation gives CASRGAEWDTQYF.

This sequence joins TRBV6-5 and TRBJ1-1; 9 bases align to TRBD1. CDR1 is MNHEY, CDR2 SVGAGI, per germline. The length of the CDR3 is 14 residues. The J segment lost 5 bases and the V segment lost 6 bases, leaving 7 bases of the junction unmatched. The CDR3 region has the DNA TGTGCCAGCAGGGGGGGACAGGGCGGGACTGAAGCTTTCTTT. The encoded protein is CASRGGQGGTEAFF.

CDR3 nucleotide sequence: TGTGCCAGCAGCGTAGCTGACAGGGCGGATTCACCCCTCCACTTT. This translates into CASSVADRADSPLHF. V usage is TRBV9 and J usage is TRBJ1-6; 7 positions agree with TRBD1. The V gene's germline CDR1 is SGDLS and CDR2 YYNGEE. After removal of 0 bases from V and 8 bases from J, the junction contained 5 bases not matched to a gene. The CDR3 totals 15 residues.

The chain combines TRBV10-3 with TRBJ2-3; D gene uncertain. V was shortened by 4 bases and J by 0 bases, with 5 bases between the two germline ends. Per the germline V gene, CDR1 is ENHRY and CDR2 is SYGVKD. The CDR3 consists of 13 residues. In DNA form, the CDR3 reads TGTGCCATCAGTGGCACAAGCACAGATACGCAGTATTTT. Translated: CAISGTSTDTQYF.

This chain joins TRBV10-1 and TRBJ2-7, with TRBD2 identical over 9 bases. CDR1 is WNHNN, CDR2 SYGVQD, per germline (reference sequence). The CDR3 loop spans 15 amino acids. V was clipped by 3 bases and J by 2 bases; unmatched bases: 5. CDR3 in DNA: TGCGCCAGCAGTGAATTAGCGGGGGACCCCTACGAGCAGTACTTC. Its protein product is CASSELAGDPYEQYF.

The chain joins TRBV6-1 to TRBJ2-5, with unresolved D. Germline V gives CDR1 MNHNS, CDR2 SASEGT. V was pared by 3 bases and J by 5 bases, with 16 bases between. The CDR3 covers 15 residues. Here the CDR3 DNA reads TGTGCCAGCAGTGACCCTAGTAGGAATAAGGAGACCCAGTACTTC. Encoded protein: CASSDPSRNKETQYF.